The rows below give T cell receptor beta chains drawn from one sample of a study of blood T cells in healthy people across ages. TCRdb re-called the 5' RACE reads through MiXCR, storing one row per CDR3 protein. The top ten clones hold 20% to 25% of a sample with about 970,000 distinct CDR3 sequences, just over 50% of them seen once. The sample was blood. These receptor sequences come from a woman aged 60-75 years in good health. Each CDR3 is given without its conserved first and last residue. Each record gives: V gene, D gene, J gene, CDR3 protein. A D gene is named only where the DNA matches it firmly.

TRBV6-1	NA	TRBJ2-1	ASSEGGGRSRLF
TRBV7-9	NA	TRBJ2-5	ASSFITQGYETQY
TRBV6-5	TRBD2	NA	ASSSIRPGGWTSGRGEQY
TRBV7-6	TRBD1	NA	ASSLVPPGQGARFEQY
TRBV20-1	NA	TRBJ2-3	SATNSGRGQADTQY
TRBV20-1	TRBD2	TRBJ2-7	SARDWETSGSSYEQY
TRBV2	TRBD1	TRBJ2-7	ASRVGQGEQY
TRBV12-3/TRBV12-4	TRBD1	TRBJ2-7	ASRGDSLSYEQY
TRBV28	NA	TRBJ1-1	ASSELSSEAF
TRBV3-1	TRBD2	TRBJ2-5	ASSPAGLAAYNEQY
TRBV28	TRBD1	TRBJ2-1	ASSFAGGMINEQF
TRBV12-3/TRBV12-4	NA	TRBJ2-1	ASSTQTGLEQF
TRBV28	TRBD1	TRBJ2-5	ASSTVDRVRETQY
TRBV28	NA	TRBJ2-6	ANSPIGNGPESMGANVLT
TRBV5-6	TRBD1	TRBJ1-2	ASSLRAGGGYGYT
TRBV3-1	NA	TRBJ2-7	ASSQTRLRSEQY
TRBV28	NA	TRBJ2-1	ASSLTRGSGDNEQF
TRBV20-1	TRBD1	TRBJ1-5	SASRDQGEKRPQH
TRBV10-3	NA	TRBJ2-1	AISPNNEQF
TRBV3-1	NA	TRBJ2-3	ASSQGEFSGSTDTQY
TRBV7-9	NA	TRBJ1-4	ASSPGITNEKLF
TRBV7-9	TRBD2	TRBJ2-5	ASSLPRIAGGPQEQY
TRBV6-2/TRBV6-3	TRBD1	TRBJ2-7	PSSLPRDRVYEQY
TRBV12-3/TRBV12-4	NA	TRBJ2-3	ASSSTMTSTDTQY
TRBV15	NA	TRBJ2-3	ATSRAPLAATDTQY
TRBV7-2	NA	TRBJ2-7	ASSLVWQEVEQY
TRBV7-9	NA	TRBJ2-7	ASSLAQGLTSNEQY
TRBV12-3/TRBV12-4	NA	TRBJ1-2	ASSLGAVNYGYT
TRBV20-1	NA	TRBJ1-6	SARGDRSKLSSLLH